The present entry profiles one T cell receptor beta chain with its context. Antigen unknown. A read error may be the cause here, since a much bigger clone is one base away. The entry originates in a study of blood T cells in healthy people across ages. Study-level results: Fewer expanded clones and more diversity marked long-lived versus aged donors. Naive T cell percentage strongly correlated with TCR beta diversity.

Using a J-beta primer mix together with a sample-barcoded 5' primer, a second PCR was run for 7 to 11 cycles. A template-switch adaptor with 12 random nucleotides tagged each cDNA molecule. Via MiXCR, TCRdb re-called the 5' RACE reads, giving one row per CDR3 protein. The sample contains over 1,500,000 distinct CDR3 sequences, around half of which appear only once. The V end lost 8 bases, the J end lost 1 base, and 16 bases lay between the germline ends. This CDR3 is 15 amino acids long. The TCR comes from a middle-aged woman in good health. Input material: blood. The V gene is TRBV12-3 or TRBV12-4, the J gene TRBJ2-3; TRBD1 might be the D (5 bases). The CDR3 coding sequence is TGTGCCAGCGCCAGGCAGGGTACTGGCACAGATACGCAGTATTTT. Translated, it gives CASARQGTGTDTQYF.